This TCR beta chain was observed in a study of blood T cell repertoires in COVID-19. Study background: The samples span acute and convalescent COVID-19 from the United States, Italy and Spain. Nucleic acid was either cDNA or gDNA, and it came from T cells, B-cell-depleted T cells, or PBMCs.

The germline gives CDR1 LNHDA, CDR2 SQIVND (reference sequence). This CDR3 comprises 15 residues. V lost 2 bases to trimming and J lost 0 bases, with 9 bases between them. In the authors' workflow: It was from reference gene primer amplification that nucleated cell counts were estimated. TCRdb keeps only in-frame clones here, not all; method: immunoSEQ multiplex PCR. V and J calls and clone size are as listed in that table; D and trimming were resolved from the DNA. Of about 120,000 clones in the sample, about 88% were seen once. This TCR was recovered from a man between 40 and 49 years old with acute or convalescent COVID-19. This chain joins TRBV19 and TRBJ2-3, with a weak D call TRBD2 (6 bases). Sequencing was done on a sample of peripheral blood. This chain's CDR3 is CASSIIAGSTDTQYF. In DNA form, the CDR3 reads TGTGCCAGTAGTATAATCGCGGGGAGCACAGATACGCAGTATTTT.